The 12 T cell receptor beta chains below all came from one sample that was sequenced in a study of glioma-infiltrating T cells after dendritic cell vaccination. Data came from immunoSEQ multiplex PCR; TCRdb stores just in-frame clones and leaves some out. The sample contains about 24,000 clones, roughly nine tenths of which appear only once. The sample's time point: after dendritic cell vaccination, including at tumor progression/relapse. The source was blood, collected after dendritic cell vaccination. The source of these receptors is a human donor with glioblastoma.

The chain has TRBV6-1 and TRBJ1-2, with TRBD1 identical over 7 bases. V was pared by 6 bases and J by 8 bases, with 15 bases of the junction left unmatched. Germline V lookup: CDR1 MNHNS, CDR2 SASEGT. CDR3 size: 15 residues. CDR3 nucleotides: TGTGCCAGCAGCGGAAGTATGGAGGGGGGACAGGGCTACACCTTC. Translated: CASSGSMEGGQGYTF.

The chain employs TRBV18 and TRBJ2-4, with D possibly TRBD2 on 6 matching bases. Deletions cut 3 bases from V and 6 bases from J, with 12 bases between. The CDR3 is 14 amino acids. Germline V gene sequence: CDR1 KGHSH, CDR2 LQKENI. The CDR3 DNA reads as TGTGCCAGCTCACCTGGTCTCGGGGGAAACATTCAGTACTTC. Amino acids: CASSPGLGGNIQYF.

Written as DNA, the CDR3 is TGTGCCAGTACCCCCACCGACAGGGGAGTCTACAATGAGCAGTTCTTC. Translated, it gives CASTPTDRGVYNEQFF. The chain links TRBV19 to TRBJ2-1; 8 bases align to TRBD1. The CDR3 has 16 residues. From germline, CDR1 is LNHDA and CDR2 SQIVND (reference sequence). Trimming at V came to 7 bases and at J to 3 bases, leaving 11 bases not matched to a gene.

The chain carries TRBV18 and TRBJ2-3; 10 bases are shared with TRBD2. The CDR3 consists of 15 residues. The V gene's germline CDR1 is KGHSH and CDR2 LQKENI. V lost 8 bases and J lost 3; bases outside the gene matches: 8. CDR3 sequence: CASERAGGPTDTQYF. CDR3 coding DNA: TGTGCCAGCGAACGAGCGGGGGGGCCAACAGATACGCAGTATTTT.

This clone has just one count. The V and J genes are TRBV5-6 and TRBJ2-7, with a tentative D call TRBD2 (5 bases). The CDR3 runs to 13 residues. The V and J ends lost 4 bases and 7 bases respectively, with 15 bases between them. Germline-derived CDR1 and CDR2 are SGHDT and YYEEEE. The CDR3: CASSPEVRQEQYF. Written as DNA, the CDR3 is TGTGCCAGCAGCCCGGAGGTGCGTCAGGAGCAGTACTTC.

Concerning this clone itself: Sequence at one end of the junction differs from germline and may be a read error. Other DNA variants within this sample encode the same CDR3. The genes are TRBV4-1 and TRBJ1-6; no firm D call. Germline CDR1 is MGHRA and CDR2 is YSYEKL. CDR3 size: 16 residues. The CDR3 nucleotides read TGCGCCAGCAGCTTCCAGGTCCGCTCCTATAATTCCCCCCTCCACTTT. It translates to CASSFQVRSYNSPLHF.

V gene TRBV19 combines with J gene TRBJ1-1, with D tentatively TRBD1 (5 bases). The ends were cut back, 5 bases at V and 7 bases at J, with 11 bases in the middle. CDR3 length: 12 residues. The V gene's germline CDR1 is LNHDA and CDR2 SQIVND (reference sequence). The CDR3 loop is CASSFSGIEAFF. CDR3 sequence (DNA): TGTGCCAGTAGTTTCTCAGGGATTGAAGCTTTCTTT. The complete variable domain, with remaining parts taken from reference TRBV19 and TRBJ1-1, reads DGGITQSPKYLFRKEGQNVTLSCEQNLNHDAMYWYRQDPGQGLRLIYYSQIVNDFQKGDIAEGYSVSREKKESFPLTVTSAQKNPTAFYLCASSFSGIEAFFGQGTRLTVV.

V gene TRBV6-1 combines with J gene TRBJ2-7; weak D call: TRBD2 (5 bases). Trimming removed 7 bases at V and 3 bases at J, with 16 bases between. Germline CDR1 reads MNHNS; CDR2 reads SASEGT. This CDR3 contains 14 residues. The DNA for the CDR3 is TGTGCCAGCACCGAGGGTCGGGTGGGCTACGAGCAGTACTTC. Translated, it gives CASTEGRVGYEQYF.

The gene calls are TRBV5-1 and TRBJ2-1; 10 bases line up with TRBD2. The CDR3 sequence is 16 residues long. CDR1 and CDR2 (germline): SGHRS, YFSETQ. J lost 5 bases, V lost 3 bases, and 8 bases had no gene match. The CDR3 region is CASSSIAGGVNNEQFF. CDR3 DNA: TGCGCCAGCAGCTCCATAGCGGGGGGAGTAAACAATGAGCAGTTCTTC.

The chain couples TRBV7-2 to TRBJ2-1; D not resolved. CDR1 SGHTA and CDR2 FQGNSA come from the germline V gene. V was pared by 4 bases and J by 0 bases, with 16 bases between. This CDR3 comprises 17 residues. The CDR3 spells CASSSSGGLSSYNEQFF. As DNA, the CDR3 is TGTGCCAGCAGCTCTTCCGGTGGGCTCAGCTCCTACAATGAGCAGTTCTTC. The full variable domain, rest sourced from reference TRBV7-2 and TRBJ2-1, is GAGVSQSPSNKVTEKGKDVELRCDPISGHTALYWYRQSLGQGLEFLIYFQGNSAPDKSGLPSDRFSAERTGGSVSTLTIQRTQQEDSAVYLCASSSSGGLSSYNEQFFGPGTRLTVL.

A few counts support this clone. The CDR3 nucleotides read TGTGCCAGCAAAACAGGGTCCAACTATGGCTACACCTTC. It is translated as CASKTGSNYGYTF. The V call is TRBV6-1, the J call TRBJ1-2; D possibly corresponds to TRBD1 (6 bases). V was pared by 7 bases and J by 2 bases, with 11 bases between. The germline CDR1 and CDR2 sequences are MNHNS and SASEGT. The CDR3 is 13 amino acids.

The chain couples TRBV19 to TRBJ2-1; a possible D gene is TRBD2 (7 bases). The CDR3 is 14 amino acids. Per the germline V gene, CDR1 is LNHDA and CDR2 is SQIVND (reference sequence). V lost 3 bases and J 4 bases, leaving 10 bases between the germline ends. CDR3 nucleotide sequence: TGTGCCAGTAGTATGGGGGGGCATTACAATGAGCAGTTCTTC. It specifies CASSMGGHYNEQFF.